This TCR beta chain was found in a study of cytomegalovirus exposure and HLA in healthy donors. This CDR3 is 17 amino acids long. V lost 4 bases and J lost 4, with 21 bases in between. CDR1 is SGHNT and CDR2 is YYREEE in the germline V gene (reference sequence). With respect to this clone: Its matching antigen is unknown.

The PCR was carried out with 60 Vbeta primers and 13 Jbeta primers. Libraries were prepared by immunoSEQ multiplex PCR; TCRdb keeps only in-frame clonotypes and omits some of them. The table records 120,000 or so clones, around three quarters of them present only once. Study-wide results and limits: Earlier analysis yielded a pattern in which most TCR beta V segments were productive about 90% or about 30% of the time. Within a later analysis, the majority of CMV-associated TCR beta chains appeared HLA-restricted. Cytomegalovirus status, reportedly, was diagnosed with high specificity and sensitivity by the classifier.

This chain uses TRBV5-4 with TRBJ1-3; D perhaps matches TRBD1 (5 bases). The receptor was isolated from a man aged 30 to 39 in good health and CMV-seropositive. The sample consisted of PBMCs. The CDR3 region has the DNA TGTGCCAGCAGCGACCCATCCGGGACTAGAACCGGAAACACCATATATTTT. This encodes CASSDPSGTRTGNTIYF. The whole variable domain, remainder taken from reference TRBV5-4 and TRBJ1-3, is ETGVTQSPTHLIKTRGQQVTLRCSSQSGHNTVSWYQQALGQGPQFIFQYYREEENGRGNFPPRFSGLQFPNYSSELNVNALELDDSALYLCASSDPSGTRTGNTIYFGEGSWLTVV.